This T cell receptor (beta chain) was documented in a study of post-analysis software for immune sequencing data. The TCR beta cDNA libraries contained unique molecular identifiers. Some 500,000 cDNA molecules were obtained per 1 to 10 million input T cells. TCRdb re-derived calls from the PCR reads in MiXCR, one entry per CDR3 protein. Seen here are hundreds of thousands of distinct CDR3 sequences, about 44% observed once, and the top ten hold 1.5% to 2%. Germline trimming cut 4 bases from V and 4 bases from J; bases unmatched to any gene: 11. CDR1 SGHRS and CDR2 YFSETQ come from the germline V gene. This CDR3 comprises 16 residues. Notes on this clonotype: Its specificity is not known.

Study outcomes and limitations: The five TRBV segments detected at higher frequency in patients than in controls included TRBV5-6, TRBV5-1 and TRBV20-1.

The source is a girl aged 5 to 17 with multiple sclerosis. The sample consisted of blood. The rearrangement uses TRBV5-1 and TRBJ2-3, with 8 positions matching TRBD2. CDR3 region: CASSTFGSGGADTQYF. In DNA, the CDR3 is TGCGCCAGCAGCACCTTCGGGAGCGGGGGTGCAGATACGCAGTATTTT. Supplemented by reference TRBV5-1 and TRBJ2-3, the full variable domain reads KAGVTQTPRYLIKTRGQQVTLSCSPISGHRSVSWYQQTPGQGLQFLFEYFSETQRNKGNFPGRFSGRQFSNSRSEMNVSTLELGDSALYLCASSTFGSGGADTQYFGPGTRLTVL.